Each of the 21 T cell receptor beta chains below was sequenced from the same sample in a study of cytotoxic CD8 clonotypes in ibrutinib-treated CLL (dated by TCRdb to the early 2020s). The sample's time point label, in plain terms: progressive disease on ibrutinib. The library was prepared using the immunoSEQ multiplex PCR assay. TCRdb's version of the immuneACCESS table is confined to in-frame rearrangements and falls short of the full clone set. An unresolved V gene accounts for under half of the shortfall where checked; the remainder is of unknown origin. The sample table contains tens of thousands of clones; only one count was recorded for 55% to 70% of them. Roughly 51% of the sample belongs to the ten largest clones. The sample here was PBMCs, taken at disease progression, from a patient treated with ibrutinib. Receptors originate from a human donor with chronic lymphocytic leukemia.

The rearrangement links TRBV5-4 to TRBJ1-5; D remains unclear. CDR1 is SGHNT and CDR2 is YYREEE in the germline V gene (reference sequence). The V end was cut by 0 bases, the J end by 4 bases, with 11 bases between. The CDR3 length is 15 residues. In DNA form, the CDR3 reads TGTGCCAGCAGCTTGGGGGGTACCGCTAATCAGCCCCAGCATTTT. It yields the protein CASSLGGTANQPQHF.

The chain recombines TRBV11-2 with TRBJ2-5; the D gene is possibly TRBD1 (5 bases). The germline V gene has CDR1 SGHAT and CDR2 FQNNGV. Trimming pared 2 bases from V and 5 bases from J, leaving 9 bases between. The CDR3 loop spans 13 amino acids. The CDR3 protein is CASSLQGSETQYF. CDR3 nucleotide sequence: TGTGCCAGCAGCTTACAGGGTTCCGAGACCCAGTACTTC. The whole variable domain, filled in from reference TRBV11-2 and TRBJ2-5, reads EAGVAQSPRYKIIEKRQSVAFWCNPISGHATLYWYQQILGQGPKLLIQFQNNGVVDDSQLPKDRFSAERLKGVDSTLKIQPAKLEDSAVYLCASSLQGSETQYFGPGTRLLVL.

The rearrangement links TRBV30 to TRBJ1-1, with a weak D call TRBD1 (6 bases). The germline CDR1 and CDR2 sequences are GTSNPN and SVGIG (reference sequence). V shed 1 base and J shed 2 bases, with 11 bases lying between them. The CDR3 is made up of 14 amino acids. The CDR3 is CAWSAGTLNTEAFF. In nucleotides, the CDR3 is TGTGCCTGGAGTGCCGGGACACTAAACACTGAAGCTTTCTTT.

This clone was picked up one time. The chain combines TRBV18 with TRBJ1-2; 9 positions agree with TRBD1. This CDR3 comprises 13 residues. The germline V gene encodes CDR1 KGHSH and CDR2 LQKENI. The V segment lost 8 bases and the J segment 8 bases; nucleotides outside the gene matches: 9. CDR3 in DNA: TGTGCCAGCACGGACAGGGGCTTCGCGGGCTACACCTTC. Its protein is CASTDRGFAGYTF.

V is TRBV7-6 and J is TRBJ2-5; TRBD2 aligns across 15 bases. J lost 4 bases, V lost 5 bases, and 8 bases had no gene match. This CDR3 is 17 amino acids long. CDR1 and CDR2 from the germline V gene are SGHVS and FNYEAQ. The CDR3 nucleotides read TGTGCCAGCAGCCTATTCGGGACTAGCGGGGGGACAGAGACCCAGTACTTC. Translating it yields CASSLFGTSGGTETQYF.

This chain connects TRBV5-4 to TRBJ2-7; the D gene is possibly TRBD2 (5 bases). This CDR3 has 14 amino acids. V lost 0 bases and J lost 5, with 12 bases in between. CDR1 and CDR2 from the germline V gene are SGHNT and YYREEE (reference sequence). Here the CDR3 DNA reads TGTGCCAGCAGCTTGGGAGGGCTCTCGGACGAGCAGTACTTC. Its protein product is CASSLGGLSDEQYF. The whole variable domain, remainder taken from reference TRBV5-4 and TRBJ2-7, is ETGVTQSPTHLIKTRGQQVTLRCSSQSGHNTVSWYQQALGQGPQFIFQYYREEENGRGNFPPRFSGLQFPNYSSELNVNALELDDSALYLCASSLGGLSDEQYFGPGTRLTVT.

The chain couples TRBV4-1 to TRBJ1-5; unclear D gene. This CDR3 has 13 residues. Germline CDR1 reads MGHRA; CDR2 reads YSYEKL. V was cut by 0 bases and J by 8 bases, with 8 bases left in between. The CDR3 loop reads CASSQERGEPQHF. As DNA, the CDR3 is TGCGCCAGCAGCCAAGAGCGCGGAGAGCCCCAGCATTTT.

The chain couples TRBV19 to TRBJ2-5; 9 nucleotides agree with TRBD2. Germline V lookup: CDR1 LNHDA, CDR2 SQIVND (reference sequence). This CDR3 contains 19 residues. The junction had 20 bases not matched to a gene; V was cut back by 8 bases and J by 1 base. The CDR3 loop is CASSTQRGALRPSQETQYF. Here the CDR3 DNA reads TGTGCCAGTTCTACTCAGCGGGGGGCCCTTAGACCCAGCCAAGAGACCCAGTACTTC.

The rearrangement uses TRBV29-1 and TRBJ1-5; D unclear. The germline CDR1 and CDR2 sequences are SQVTM and ANQGSEA. The V gene lost 4 bases and the J gene lost 0 bases, with 10 bases spanning the gap. This CDR3 comprises 14 residues. Here the CDR3 reads CSVALPNSNQPQHF. CDR3 bases: TGCAGCGTTGCCTTGCCGAATAGCAATCAGCCCCAGCATTTT.

This chain connects TRBV6-5 to TRBJ1-2; unclear D gene. The V and J ends lost 2 bases and 2 bases respectively, with 12 bases between them. The germline CDR1 and CDR2 sequences are MNHEY and SVGAGI. The CDR3 extends over 15 amino acids. CDR3 DNA sequence: TGTGCCAGCAGTTACCTACGGACGGTGAACTATGGCTACACCTTC. Translated: CASSYLRTVNYGYTF.

The V call is TRBV19, the J call TRBJ1-4; 7 bases agree with TRBD1. The CDR3 has 15 amino acids. Germline trimming cut 5 bases from V and 3 bases from J; bases unmatched to any gene: 6. From germline, CDR1 is LNHDA and CDR2 SQIVND (reference sequence). CDR3 sequence reads: CASSLQGVSNEKLFF. CDR3 bases: TGTGCCAGTAGTCTCCAGGGGGTATCTAATGAAAAACTGTTTTTT.

The CDR3 DNA reads as TGTGCCAGCTCACCTCTGGGAGGAAAGGATCAGCCCCAGCATTTT. Its translation: CASSPLGGKDQPQHF. The chain uses TRBV18 and TRBJ1-5; unclear D gene. CDR1 and CDR2 (germline): KGHSH, LQKENI. V was cut by 3 bases and J by 5 bases, with 14 bases left in between. The CDR3 sequence is 15 residues long.

The V and J genes are TRBV5-4 and TRBJ1-5; TRBD1 matches 8 bases. The CDR3 is 19 residues long. Germline assignment: CDR1 SGHNT and CDR2 YYREEE (reference sequence). V trimming: 0 bases; J trimming: 3 bases; junction bases outside the gene matches: 14. The CDR3 sequence: CASSLASGQGPSINQPQHF. The CDR3 DNA sequence: TGTGCCAGCAGCTTGGCAAGCGGACAGGGACCCTCGATCAATCAGCCCCAGCATTTT.

The chain carries TRBV19 and TRBJ1-4; D is uncertain. V shed 6 bases and J shed 5 bases, with 16 bases lying between them. This CDR3 region has 15 residues. Germline V gene data show CDR1 as LNHDA and CDR2 as SQIVND (reference sequence). The CDR3 DNA reads as TGTGCCAGTAGAGATGGGGAACAGTTAAATGAAAAACTGTTTTTT. This sequence encodes CASRDGEQLNEKLFF.

The count of this clone is one. The chain joins TRBV6-5 to TRBJ2-1; the D is unclear. Germline CDR1 is MNHEY and CDR2 is SVGAGI. Trimming removed 5 bases at V and 5 bases at J, with 10 bases between. This CDR3 spans 13 amino acids. The CDR3 bases are TGTGCCAGCAGTGAAATGTCGCACAATGAGCAGTTCTTC. Translating it yields CASSEMSHNEQFF.

The chain employs TRBV7-8 and TRBJ1-4; TRBD1 aligns across 7 bases. Germline assignment: CDR1 SGHVS and CDR2 FQNEAQ. This CDR3 comprises 14 residues. V shed 6 bases, J shed 8 bases, and the junction held 9 bases outside the gene matches. CDR3 sequence reads: CASSSPGQWEKLFF. The DNA of the CDR3 is TGTGCCAGCAGTAGTCCGGGACAGTGGGAAAAACTGTTTTTT.

The J gene is TRBJ2-2, the V gene TRBV7-7; D unresolved. Per germline, CDR1 SSHAT and CDR2 FNYEAQ (reference sequence). This CDR3 has 14 residues. The V and J ends lost 1 base and 3 bases respectively, with 6 bases between them. The CDR3 loop is CASSLVRDTGELFF. The CDR3 DNA reads TGTGCCAGCAGCTTAGTACGGGACACCGGGGAGCTGTTTTTT.

The rearrangement joins TRBV4-1 to TRBJ2-7, with D possibly TRBD2 on 5 matching bases. The CDR3 spans 16 residues. Deletions cut 1 base from V and 5 bases from J, with 18 bases between. Germline V gene sequence: CDR1 MGHRA, CDR2 YSYEKL. The CDR3 loop is CASSQALSWERNEQYF. The CDR3 nucleotides read TGCGCCAGCAGCCAAGCGTTGTCCTGGGAGCGGAACGAGCAGTACTTC.

The chain combines TRBV2 with TRBJ1-6; no clear D gene. The CDR3 sequence is 13 residues long. The V end lost 10 bases, the J end lost 3 bases, and 10 bases lay between the germline ends. The germline CDR1 and CDR2 sequences are SNHLY and FYNNEI. The DNA of the CDR3 is TGTGCCATCGGTGACAACTATAATTCACCCCTCCACTTT. Protein product: CAIGDNYNSPLHF.

V gene TRBV6-6 combines with J gene TRBJ2-7; 9 positions match TRBD1. The CDR3 sequence is 16 residues long. Germline values: CDR1 MNHNY, CDR2 SVGAGI (reference sequence). V shed 6 bases, J shed 2 bases, and the junction held 11 bases outside the gene matches. The CDR3 DNA is TGTGCCAGCAGGCCACGCTCCGGGACAGGGACCTACGAGCAGTACTTC. It is translated as CASRPRSGTGTYEQYF.

This clone occurred a few times. The chain combines TRBV7-7 with TRBJ2-5; D gene unclear. The CDR3 runs 16 residues. Per the germline V gene, CDR1 is SSHAT and CDR2 is FNYEAQ (reference sequence). V lost 6 bases and J lost 3, with 20 bases in between. CDR3 sequence reads: CASSVRHTLKEETQYF. As DNA, the CDR3 is TGTGCCAGCAGTGTCCGACATACTCTCAAAGAAGAGACCCAGTACTTC.